A selection of T cell receptor beta chains follows, all from one sample in a study of Ad26.COV2.S vaccination and SARS-CoV-2 variants. Assay: immunoSEQ multiplex PCR; the TCRdb copy retains only in-frame clones and omits some. The data show around 450,000 clones, approximately 88% seen once. Material: peripheral blood, obtained in a trial of Ad26.COV2.S vaccine versus placebo. These receptors were taken from a person between 18 and 65 years old who received the Ad26.COV2.S COVID-19 vaccine or a placebo. The CDR3 runs from the conserved cysteine through the conserved F or W. Each record gives: clone size, J gene, V gene, D gene, CDR3 protein, CDR3 DNA. A D gene is named only where the DNA matches it firmly. Only part of the rows carry a size: once, few, many, or a class if the clone is expanded.

size: .; J: TRBJ2-3; V: TRBV14; D: .; CDR3: CASSQDGGVAQYF; DNA: TGTGCCAGCAGCCAAGATGGCGGGGTTGCGCAGTATTTT
size: .; J: TRBJ2-7; V: TRBV4-3; D: TRBD1; CDR3: CASSQGTGSAYEQYF; DNA: TGCGCCAGCAGCCAAGGGACAGGCTCAGCCTACGAGCAGTACTTC
size: .; J: TRBJ2-2; V: TRBV2; D: TRBD1; CDR3: CASGGTGRNTGELFF; DNA: TGTGCCAGCGGAGGGACAGGACGTAACACCGGGGAGCTGTTTTTT
size: few; J: TRBJ1-1; V: TRBV28; D: TRBD1; CDR3: CASRRTGSSRAFF; DNA: TGTGCCAGCAGAAGGACAGGGAGTAGTAGAGCTTTCTTT
size: .; J: TRBJ2-7; V: TRBV28; D: .; CDR3: CASSFRGPSAYEQYF; DNA: TGTGCCAGCAGTTTCCGGGGGCCCAGCGCCTACGAGCAGTACTTC
size: few; J: TRBJ2-3; V: TRBV15; D: .; CDR3: CATSREDYYTDTQYF; DNA: TGTGCCACCAGCAGGGAGGACTATTACACAGATACGCAGTATTTT
size: once; J: TRBJ2-5; V: TRBV11-3; D: .; CDR3: CASSLGAGVGETQYF; DNA: TGTGCCAGCAGCTTGGGAGCTGGGGTGGGGGAGACCCAGTACTTC
size: .; J: TRBJ2-7; V: TRBV30; D: .; CDR3: CAWSAAIPVDEQYF; DNA: TGTGCCTGGAGTGCGGCAATTCCGGTAGACGAGCAGTACTTC
size: .; J: TRBJ2-7; V: TRBV30; D: .; CDR3: CAWSPRVYEQYF; DNA: TGTGCCTGGAGTCCGCGGGTTTACGAGCAGTACTTC
size: .; J: TRBJ2-7; V: TRBV28; D: .; CDR3: CASSLPGEAYEQYF; DNA: TGTGCCAGCAGTTTACCGGGGGAGGCCTACGAGCAGTACTTC
size: .; J: TRBJ2-3; V: TRBV4-3; D: TRBD2; CDR3: CASSRGLADPTDTQYF; DNA: TGCGCCAGCAGCCGAGGACTAGCGGACCCTACAGATACGCAGTATTTT
size: .; J: TRBJ2-1; V: TRBV9; D: TRBD1; CDR3: CASTYRDRGPNEQFF; DNA: TGTGCCAGCACCTACCGGGACAGGGGGCCCAATGAGCAGTTCTTC
size: .; J: TRBJ1-1; V: TRBV9; D: TRBD1; CDR3: CASSVEVTGLTEAFF; DNA: TGTGCCAGCAGCGTAGAGGTGACAGGGCTCACTGAAGCTTTCTTT
size: .; J: TRBJ1-1; V: TRBV27; D: .; CDR3: CARDLLGWTEAFF; DNA: TGTGCCAGAGACCTCCTAGGATGGACTGAAGCTTTCTTT
size: once; J: TRBJ1-2; V: TRBV19; D: .; CDR3: CASRSRAVENYGYTF; DNA: TGTGCCAGTAGATCCCGGGCGGTAGAAAACTATGGCTACACCTTC
size: .; J: TRBJ2-7; V: TRBV10-2; D: .; CDR3: CASSEGLAVSYEQYF; DNA: TGCGCCAGCAGTGAGGGTCTAGCCGTATCCTACGAGCAGTACTTC
size: once; J: TRBJ1-1; V: TRBV7-2; D: TRBD1; CDR3: CASSLEGGRPEAFF; DNA: TGTGCCAGCAGCTTAGAAGGGGGCCGACCTGAAGCTTTCTTT
size: .; J: TRBJ2-7; V: TRBV30; D: .; CDR3: CAWSRGYEQYF; DNA: TGTGCCTGGTCCCGGGGGTACGAGCAGTACTTC
size: .; J: TRBJ2-3; V: TRBV11-2; D: .; CDR3: CASSSWTRIDFTDTQYF; DNA: TGTGCCAGCAGCTCTTGGACAAGGATAGATTTCACAGATACGCAGTATTTT
size: .; J: TRBJ1-2; V: TRBV15; D: .; CDR3: CATSRDLDTGYGYTF; DNA: TGTGCCACCAGCAGAGATCTGGACACTGGGTATGGCTACACCTTC
size: once; J: TRBJ2-1; V: TRBV7-2; D: TRBD2; CDR3: CASSLDKRGLLGNEQFF; DNA: TGTGCCAGCAGCTTAGATAAGCGGGGGCTCCTTGGCAATGAGCAGTTCTTC
size: .; J: TRBJ2-1; V: TRBV29-1; D: .; CDR3: CSVVGLANYNEQFF; DNA: TGCAGCGTTGTAGGCCTAGCGAACTACAATGAGCAGTTCTTC
size: .; J: TRBJ2-3; V: TRBV24-1; D: .; CDR3: CATSDRGDSTDTQYF; DNA: TGTGCCACCAGTGATCGAGGGGATAGCACAGATACGCAGTATTTT
size: once; J: TRBJ2-1; V: TRBV7-9; D: TRBD2; CDR3: CASSLGLAGARQFF; DNA: TGTGCCAGCAGCTTGGGACTAGCGGGGGCCCGTCAGTTCTTC
size: .; J: TRBJ1-6; V: TRBV4-2; D: .; CDR3: CASSPVRGANSPLHF; DNA: TGTGCCAGCAGCCCAGTTCGGGGGGCTAATTCACCCCTCCACTTT
size: .; J: TRBJ1-1; V: TRBV6-5; D: .; CDR3: CASRRGFGTEAFF; DNA: TGTGCCAGCAGAAGGGGATTCGGAACTGAAGCTTTCTTT
size: .; J: TRBJ2-5; V: TRBV7-2; D: .; CDR3: CASSLGGEIQETQYF; DNA: TGTGCCAGCAGCTTGGGCGGGGAGATCCAAGAGACCCAGTACTTC
size: .; J: TRBJ2-7; V: TRBV6-6; D: TRBD1; CDR3: CASSHVTGGVDEQYF; DNA: TGTGCCAGCAGTCACGTGACAGGGGGAGTAGACGAGCAGTACTTC
size: .; J: TRBJ2-1; V: TRBV3-1/TRBV3-2; D: .; CDR3: CASSQVRTAYYNEQFF; DNA: TGTGCCAGCAGCCAAGTCCGGACAGCCTACTACAATGAGCAGTTCTTC
size: .; J: TRBJ1-2; V: TRBV5-1; D: TRBD1; CDR3: CASSLAYLAGGSGYTF; DNA: TGCGCCAGCAGCTTGGCCTACCTGGCAGGGGGCTCTGGCTACACCTTC
size: .; J: TRBJ1-1; V: TRBV11-2; D: .; CDR3: CASSLGRWTISEAFF; DNA: TGTGCCAGCAGCTTAGGCCGCTGGACTATCTCTGAAGCTTTCTTT
size: .; J: TRBJ2-3; V: TRBV7-9; D: .; CDR3: CASIPAARYTDTQYF; DNA: TGTGCCAGCATTCCGGCGGCCAGATACACAGATACGCAGTATTTT
size: .; J: TRBJ2-5; V: TRBV13; D: .; CDR3: CASSLLGREETQYF; DNA: TGTGCCAGCAGCTTATTGGGCCGGGAAGAGACCCAGTACTTC
size: .; J: TRBJ2-3; V: TRBV7-2; D: .; CDR3: CASSPGLLADTQYF; DNA: TGTGCCAGCAGCCCCGGACTACTCGCAGATACGCAGTATTTT
size: .; J: TRBJ1-5; V: TRBV11-2; D: .; CDR3: CASSLAVGGSNQPQHF; DNA: TGTGCCAGCAGCTTAGCGGTGGGCGGGAGCAATCAGCCCCAGCATTTT
size: once; J: TRBJ1-4; V: TRBV12-3/TRBV12-4; D: .; CDR3: CASSLYGEEKLFF; DNA: TGTGCCAGCAGTTTATATGGGGAGGAAAAACTGTTTTTT
size: .; J: TRBJ2-6; V: TRBV19; D: .; CDR3: CASHGQLLSSGANVLTF; DNA: TGTGCCAGTCACGGACAGCTCTTAAGCTCTGGGGCCAACGTCCTGACTTTC
size: .; J: TRBJ2-7; V: TRBV7-8; D: TRBD2; CDR3: CASSLAVSGALSYEQYF; DNA: TGTGCCAGCAGCTTAGCCGTTAGCGGGGCACTTTCCTACGAGCAGTACTTC
size: .; J: TRBJ2-1; V: TRBV30; D: .; CDR3: CAWSIPVSGFHNEQFF; DNA: TGTGCCTGGAGTATCCCCGTCTCGGGGTTTCACAATGAGCAGTTCTTC
size: .; J: TRBJ1-1; V: TRBV4-1; D: TRBD1; CDR3: CASSQGVARGAEAFF; DNA: TGCGCCAGCAGCCAAGGAGTGGCCAGGGGGGCTGAAGCTTTCTTT
size: .; J: TRBJ1-4; V: TRBV6-4; D: .; CDR3: CASSWPTRRLNEKLFF; DNA: TGTGCCAGCAGCTGGCCTACAAGGAGGCTTAATGAAAAACTGTTTTTT
size: .; J: TRBJ2-5; V: TRBV7-9; D: TRBD2; CDR3: CASSLGAGEETQYF; DNA: TGTGCCAGCAGCTTAGGAGCGGGGGAAGAGACCCAGTACTTC
size: .; J: TRBJ1-2; V: TRBV5-4; D: TRBD1; CDR3: CASSTIPGQGYYGYTF; DNA: TGTGCCAGCAGCACCATACCGGGACAGGGTTACTATGGCTACACCTTC
size: .; J: TRBJ2-1; V: TRBV6-2/TRBV6-3; D: TRBD1; CDR3: CASSLFPGSDRARHEQFF; DNA: TGTGCCAGCAGTTTATTCCCCGGTTCTGACAGGGCCAGGCATGAGCAGTTCTTC